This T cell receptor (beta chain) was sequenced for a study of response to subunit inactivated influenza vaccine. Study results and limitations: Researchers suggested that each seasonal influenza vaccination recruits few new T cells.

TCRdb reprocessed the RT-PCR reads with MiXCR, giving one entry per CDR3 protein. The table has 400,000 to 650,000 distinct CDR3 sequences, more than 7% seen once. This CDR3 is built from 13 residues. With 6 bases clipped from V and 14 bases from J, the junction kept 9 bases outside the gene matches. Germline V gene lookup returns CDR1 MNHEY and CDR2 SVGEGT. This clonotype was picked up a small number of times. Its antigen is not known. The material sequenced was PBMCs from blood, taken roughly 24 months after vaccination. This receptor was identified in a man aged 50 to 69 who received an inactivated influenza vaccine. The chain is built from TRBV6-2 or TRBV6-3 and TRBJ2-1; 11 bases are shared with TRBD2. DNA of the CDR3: TGTGCCAGCAGCATGACTAGCGGGGAGCGGGAGTTCTTC. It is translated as CASSMTSGEREFF.